The 9 T cell receptor beta chains listed next were all sequenced from one sample in a study of T cells in Graves' hyperthyroidism and ophthalmopathy. Researchers took RNA transcripts and amplified the TCR beta CDR3 regions from them. Carried out on the TCR CDR3, a first-round RT-PCR used the HTBI primer set. TCRdb analysed the multiplex PCR reads with MiXCR anew, one entry per CDR3 protein. The sample yields 280,000 or so distinct CDR3 sequences, less than 30% seen once. Sequenced material: blood. The receptors come from a man aged 40-55 years with Graves' hyperthyroidism that later progressed to Graves' ophthalmopathy.

This clonotype was recorded at least ten times. The chain uses TRBV19 and TRBJ1-2; 7 bases fit TRBD1. The germline CDR1 and CDR2 sequences are LNHDA and SQIVND (reference sequence). Trimming took 5 bases from V and 4 from J; bases not matched to a gene: 16. CDR3 length: 17 amino acids. The CDR3: CASSSPSRDRRRYGYTF. For the CDR3, the DNA is TGTGCCAGTAGTTCACCATCCCGGGACAGACGACGCTATGGCTACACCTTC.

The table lists this clonotype with many counts. This chain joins TRBV20-1 and TRBJ2-7; D is perhaps TRBD1 (6 bases). Trimming cost V 0 bases and J 3 bases, with 18 bases left between them. The CDR3 length is 16 residues. In germline, CDR1 is DFQATT, CDR2 SNEGSKA (reference sequence). CDR3 nucleotides: TGCAGTGCTAGAGATCGAGGGGGACCTATCTACTACGAGCAGTACTTC. Encoded protein: CSARDRGGPIYYEQYF.

The chain is built from TRBV9 and TRBJ2-7; 7 bases match TRBD2. The germline V gene encodes CDR1 SGDLS and CDR2 YYNGEE. This CDR3 region has 14 residues. The J segment lost 7 bases and the V segment lost 3 bases, leaving 10 bases of the junction unmatched. CDR3 residues: CASSEQKRDREQYF. The CDR3 nucleotides are TGTGCCAGCAGCGAGCAGAAGCGGGATAGAGAGCAGTACTTC.

This clonotype was counted at least ten times. V usage is TRBV15 and J usage is TRBJ1-1, with D possibly matching TRBD1 (5 bases). Germline V gives CDR1 LNHNV, CDR2 YYDKDF (reference sequence). Trimming left V 3 bases short and J 1 base short, with 9 bases between. The CDR3 totals 14 residues. The CDR3 sequence: CATSRDMANTEAFF. Here the CDR3 DNA reads TGTGCCACCAGCAGGGACATGGCGAACACTGAAGCTTTCTTT.

This clonotype was counted once. This chain uses TRBV6-1 with TRBJ2-7; a possible D gene is TRBD2 (7 bases). CDR1 is MNHNS and CDR2 is SASEGT in the germline V gene. The V end lost 6 bases, the J end lost 2 bases, and 17 bases lay between the germline ends. CDR3 length: 15 residues. The CDR3 spells CASSHGGPGTYEQYF. CDR3 in DNA: TGTGCCAGCAGCCACGGGGGGCCTGGGACCTACGAGCAGTACTTC.

DNA for the CDR3: TGTGCCAGCAGTGAGGCTGGGAAGACCCAGTACTTC. It is translated as CASSEAGKTQYF. This chain joins TRBV6-1 and TRBJ2-5; the D is unclear. CDR3 length: 12 residues. V lost 3 bases and J lost 6, with 8 bases in between. The germline gives CDR1 MNHNS, CDR2 SASEGT.

This clonotype was observed at least ten times. The V call is TRBV20-1, the J call TRBJ1-5; no firm D call. This CDR3 is built from 16 residues. Germline V CDR1 and CDR2: DFQATT, SNEGSKA (reference sequence). Trimming cost V 0 bases and J 4 bases, with 16 bases left between them. CDR3 region: CSARDLKLSENQPQHF. The CDR3 DNA reads as TGCAGTGCTAGAGATTTGAAACTTTCGGAGAATCAGCCCCAGCATTTT.

In its sample, this clonotype was seen many times. V and J are TRBV12-3 or TRBV12-4 and TRBJ2-4; the D gene is possibly TRBD2 (7 bases). The V end was cut by 1 base, the J end by 6 bases, with 19 bases between. The CDR3 is 17 amino acids. The CDR3 protein is CASSLEAWGGTRNIQYF. The CDR3 DNA follows: TGTGCCAGCAGTTTAGAGGCTTGGGGGGGGACAAGAAACATTCAGTACTTC.

The rearrangement joins TRBV12-3 or TRBV12-4 to TRBJ1-2, with 8 bases aligning to TRBD1. The CDR3 has 14 amino acids. V gave up 5 bases and J gave up 4 bases; unmatched junction bases: 6. CDR3 region: CASSPDRGFYGYTF. CDR3 DNA: TGTGCCAGCAGTCCAGACAGGGGCTTCTATGGCTACACCTTC.